The clone carrying this T cell receptor (beta chain) was seen only a few times. Its specificity is not known. The data stem from a study of cytomegalovirus exposure and HLA in healthy donors. Study results and limitations: A later analysis linked a missense DCLRE1C variant to TCR beta V- and J-gene trimming. Earlier analysis yielded a pattern in which most TCR beta V segments were productive about 90% or about 30% of the time. Per published accounts, TCR beta sequences correctly predicted the HLA-A and HLA-B alleles of most subjects.

Researchers ran the PCR with 60 Vbeta and 13 Jbeta primers. The table came from immunoSEQ multiplex PCR; TCRdb's copy has only in-frame clones and leaves some out. The sample shows roughly 140,000 clones, about four fifths of them seen only once. This CDR3 contains 15 residues. Trimming removed 8 bases from V and 6 bases from J, with 17 bases in between. Germline CDR1 is SGHNT and CDR2 is YENEEA. V usage is TRBV11-3 and J usage is TRBJ2-6; D may be TRBD1 (5 bases). The source is a man aged 50 to 60 in good health and CMV-seropositive. Source material: PBMCs. In DNA, the CDR3 is TGTGCCAGCTCCACCGGACAAAACGAGGCCAACGTCCTGACTTTC. This translates into CASSTGQNEANVLTF. The full variable domain, with the rest looked up from reference TRBV11-3 and TRBJ2-6, is EAGVVQSPRYKIIEKKQPVAFWCNPISGHNTLYWYLQNLGQGPELLIRYENEEAVDDSQLPKDRFSAERLKGVDSTLKIQPAELGDSAVYLCASSTGQNEANVLTFGAGSRLTVL.